The 27 T cell receptor beta chains given below trace back to one sample, sequenced in a study of blood T cell repertoires in COVID-19. Produced via immunoSEQ multiplex PCR; TCRdb's table is partial and in-frame only. This sample yields 100,000 to 150,000 clones, of which over 70% are seen a single time; 25% to 30% belongs to the top ten. Sequencing input: peripheral blood. These receptors originate from a woman in her seventies with acute or convalescent COVID-19.

This rearrangement joins TRBV11-2 to TRBJ1-1; 10 nucleotides agree with TRBD1. CDR3 length equals 14 residues. V lost 3 bases and J lost 4; bases outside the gene matches: 2. Germline-derived CDR1 and CDR2 are SGHAT and FQNNGV. DNA of the CDR3: TGTGCCAGCAGCTTGGGACAGGGGACCACTGAAGCTTTCTTT. It is translated as CASSLGQGTTEAFF.

This clone was counted once. The chain uses TRBV18 and TRBJ2-7; 8 bases match TRBD2. Trimming removed 6 bases from V and 3 bases from J; junction bases left unmatched: 7. Germline loops: CDR1 KGHSH, CDR2 LQKENI. The CDR3 length is 14 residues. CDR3 amino acids: CASSVVAGNYEQYF. CDR3 nucleotides: TGTGCCAGCTCGGTGGTAGCGGGGAACTACGAGCAGTACTTC.

This chain joins TRBV3-1 (or the pseudogene TRBV3-2) and TRBJ2-5; weak D call: TRBD2 (5 bases). V lost 1 base to trimming and J lost 2 bases, with 11 bases between them. Germline V gene lookup returns CDR1 LGHDT and CDR2 YNNKEL (reference sequence). The CDR3 covers 15 residues. The CDR3 DNA reads as TGTGCCAGCAGCCAAGTTCGGTGGAGGCAAGAGACCCAGTACTTC. It codes for CASSQVRWRQETQYF.

The genes are TRBV3-1 (or the pseudogene TRBV3-2) and TRBJ2-4; TRBD2 agrees at 7 bases. The V and J ends lost 7 bases and 7 bases, in that order; junction bases with no gene match: 7. Per germline, CDR1 LGHDT and CDR2 YNNKEL (reference sequence). This CDR3 contains 13 residues. The CDR3 DNA is TGTGCCAGCACTCCCGGGGGGTATAACATTCAGTACTTC. This encodes CASTPGGYNIQYF.

This sequence joins TRBV6-5 and TRBJ1-2; D might be TRBD1 (6 bases). The V gene's germline CDR1 is MNHEY and CDR2 SVGAGI. The ends were cut back, 7 bases at V and 3 bases at J, with 12 bases in the middle. The CDR3 length is 13 residues. CDR3 coding DNA: TGTGCCAGCAATCAGGACAGCTACTATGGCTACACCTTC. The encoded protein is CASNQDSYYGYTF.

The chain is built from TRBV4-1 and TRBJ1-2, with TRBD1 matching over 7 bases. This CDR3 contains 16 residues. The germline V gene has CDR1 MGHRA and CDR2 YSYEKL. Losses at the gene ends were 4 bases for V and 0 bases for J; bases not matched to a gene: 8. The CDR3: CASSRHRDRANYGYTF. In DNA, the CDR3 is TGCGCCAGCAGCCGCCACCGGGACAGAGCTAACTATGGCTACACCTTC.

J is TRBJ2-1 and V is TRBV14, with 9 bases that match TRBD1. V shed 6 bases and J 5 bases; nucleotides not matched to a gene: 8. Germline lookup yields CDR1 SGHDN and CDR2 FVKESK. The CDR3 extends over 15 amino acids. DNA of the CDR3: TGTGCCAGCAGACCGGACAGGGGAATAAACAATGAGCAGTTCTTC. Its protein is CASRPDRGINNEQFF. The variable domain in full, completed from reference TRBV14 and TRBJ2-1, reads EAGVTQFPSHSVIEKGQTVTLRCDPISGHDNLYWYRRVMGKEIKFLLHFVKESKQDESGMPNNRFLAERTGGTYSTLKVQPAELEDSGVYFCASRPDRGINNEQFFGPGTRLTVL.

This chain uses TRBV4-1 with TRBJ1-4; 7 nucleotides agree with TRBD1. Germline CDR1 reads MGHRA; CDR2 reads YSYEKL. V trimming: 5 bases; J trimming: 2 bases; junction bases outside the gene matches: 11. This CDR3 region has 17 residues. The CDR3 region is CASSTDRVLLTNEKLFF. The CDR3 DNA sequence: TGCGCCAGCAGCACCGACAGGGTGCTTTTGACTAATGAAAAACTGTTTTTT.

The chain combines TRBV7-9 with TRBJ1-5, with D tentatively TRBD1 (6 bases). Germline loops: CDR1 SEHNR, CDR2 FQNEAQ (reference sequence). The V end was cut by 5 bases, the J end by 3 bases, with 17 bases between. The length of the CDR3 is 16 residues. CDR3 nucleotides: TGTGCCAGCAGCCGACCCGAGGACAGCTTCAATCAGCCCCAGCATTTT. Protein product: CASSRPEDSFNQPQHF.

This chain uses TRBV2 with TRBJ1-1; a weak D match, TRBD1 (6 bases). The CDR3 contains 13 residues. V lost 3 bases, J lost 5 bases, and 10 bases lay in between. Germline lookup yields CDR1 SNHLY and CDR2 FYNNEI. The CDR3 DNA is TGTGCCAGCAGTGACAGGGGCTCTACTGAAGCTTTCTTT. This gives the protein CASSDRGSTEAFF.

The CDR3 DNA sequence: TGTGCCACCAGTGACGACAGGGGGACAGATACGCAGTATTTT. Amino acids: CATSDDRGTDTQYF. The chain has TRBV24-1 and TRBJ2-3, with TRBD1 identical over 9 bases. The J segment lost 3 bases and the V segment lost 4 bases, leaving 1 base of the junction unmatched. The CDR3 is 14 residues long. Germline-derived CDR1 and CDR2 are KGHDR and SFDVKD.

This rearrangement joins TRBV7-2 to TRBJ2-3; TRBD1 matches 8 bases. V trimming: 4 bases; J trimming: 5 bases; junction bases outside the gene matches: 8. There are 15 residues in the CDR3. Germline V gene data show CDR1 as SGHTA and CDR2 as FQGNSA. CDR3 amino acids: CASSYRGDRIDTQYF. DNA for the CDR3: TGTGCCAGCAGCTACCGAGGGGACAGGATAGATACGCAGTATTTT.

The rearrangement links TRBV5-6 to TRBJ1-2; 10 positions match TRBD1. The CDR3 loop spans 16 amino acids. CDR1 is SGHDT and CDR2 is YYEEEE in the germline V gene. V lost 1 base, J lost 7 bases, and 10 bases stayed unmatched. CDR3: CASSLYSTGGASGYTF. The CDR3 DNA reads TGTGCCAGCAGCTTGTATTCGACAGGGGGCGCTAGTGGCTACACCTTC.

This sequence joins TRBV7-3 and TRBJ1-1, with D possibly TRBD1 on 6 matching bases. From germline, CDR1 is SGHTA and CDR2 FQGTGA. This CDR3 comprises 12 residues. V shed 4 bases and J shed 8 bases, with 11 bases lying between them. Written as DNA, the CDR3 is TGTGCCAGCAGCTCCGGGGGGGCAGAAGCTTTCTTT. It encodes CASSSGGAEAFF.

The rearrangement joins TRBV19 to TRBJ1-1; D is unclear. Per the germline V gene, CDR1 is LNHDA and CDR2 is SQIVND (reference sequence). Trimming left V 3 bases short and J 1 base short, with 15 bases between. The CDR3 sequence is 16 residues long. The CDR3 DNA follows: TGTGCCAGTAGTATGTACCTGAGTCCTCCGAACACTGAAGCTTTCTTT. Translation: CASSMYLSPPNTEAFF. Drawing the rest from reference TRBV19 and TRBJ1-1, the complete variable domain is DGGITQSPKYLFRKEGQNVTLSCEQNLNHDAMYWYRQDPGQGLRLIYYSQIVNDFQKGDIAEGYSVSREKKESFPLTVTSAQKNPTAFYLCASSMYLSPPNTEAFFGQGTRLTVV.

The V and J genes are TRBV27 and TRBJ2-7, with D perhaps matching TRBD1 (5 bases). The length of the CDR3 is 15 residues. Germline V gives CDR1 MNHEY, CDR2 SMNVEV (reference sequence). V was cut by 8 bases and J by 3 bases, with 20 bases left in between. The CDR3 sequence is CASGSVRGRRYEQYF. The CDR3 bases are TGTGCCAGCGGTTCAGTTAGGGGAAGGCGCTACGAGCAGTACTTC.

This chain joins TRBV28 and TRBJ1-2; no clear D. The CDR3 contains 14 residues. V lost 7 bases and J 2 bases, leaving 14 bases between the germline ends. CDR1 and CDR2 from the germline V gene are MDHEN and SYDVKM. CDR3 amino acids: CASTVGDSNYGYTF. DNA of the CDR3: TGTGCCAGCACCGTCGGAGACTCGAACTATGGCTACACCTTC.

This chain connects TRBV28 to TRBJ1-1; 8 nucleotides agree with TRBD1. Germline CDR1 is MDHEN and CDR2 is SYDVKM. The V segment lost 3 bases and the J segment 3 bases; nucleotides outside the gene matches: 15. The CDR3 extends over 18 amino acids. The CDR3 here is CASSFGIIGTGGYTEAFF. In nucleotides, the CDR3 is TGTGCCAGCAGTTTCGGTATTATTGGGACAGGCGGGTACACTGAAGCTTTCTTT.

The CDR3 nucleotides are TGCGCCAGCAGCCAAGATAGGCGGGGCGGGGTGCCTGGCACAGATACGCAGTATTTT. It codes for CASSQDRRGGVPGTDTQYF. The rearrangement joins TRBV4-1 to TRBJ2-3, with TRBD2 as a possible D gene (6 bases). Per germline, CDR1 MGHRA and CDR2 YSYEKL. V lost 0 bases to trimming and J lost 1 base, with 20 bases between them. The CDR3 extends over 19 amino acids.

The chain joins TRBV6-5 to TRBJ1-2; TRBD1 might be the D (6 bases). The CDR3 sequence is 13 residues long. The germline gives CDR1 MNHEY, CDR2 SVGAGI. V was shortened by 10 bases and J by 3 bases, with 15 bases between the two germline ends. CDR3 amino acids: CATTPGGHYGYTF. CDR3 in DNA: TGTGCCACCACCCCCGGGGGGCACTATGGCTACACCTTC.

V usage is TRBV5-1 and J usage is TRBJ1-2; 8 bases agree with TRBD1. The ends lost 3 bases at V and 2 bases at J; junction bases unmatched: 3. Germline lookup yields CDR1 SGHRS and CDR2 YFSETQ. CDR3 size: 14 residues. CDR3 nucleotide sequence: TGCGCCAGCAGCTCGGGACAGGCCAACTATGGCTACACCTTC. It specifies CASSSGQANYGYTF.

The chain joins TRBV27 to TRBJ1-5, with 9 bases matching TRBD1. J gave up 7 bases and V 6 bases, and 10 bases lay outside the gene matches. Germline V gives CDR1 MNHEY, CDR2 SMNVEV (reference sequence). The CDR3 runs to 15 residues. CDR3 loop: CASRTHGQGNQPQHF. The CDR3 nucleotides are TGTGCCAGCAGGACGCATGGACAGGGGAACCAGCCCCAGCATTTT.

The V and J genes are TRBV5-1 and TRBJ1-2, with unresolved D. Trimming left V 4 bases short and J 6 bases short, with 13 bases between. The CDR3 extends over 13 amino acids. Germline-derived CDR1 and CDR2 are SGHRS and YFSETQ. In DNA form, the CDR3 reads TGCGCCAGCAGCCCGAGACGCGGCGATGGCTACACCTTC. As protein: CASSPRRGDGYTF. Full variable domain (outside the CDR3, taken from reference TRBV5-1 and TRBJ1-2): KAGVTQTPRYLIKTRGQQVTLSCSPISGHRSVSWYQQTPGQGLQFLFEYFSETQRNKGNFPGRFSGRQFSNSRSEMNVSTLELGDSALYLCASSPRRGDGYTFGSGTRLTVV.

This chain connects TRBV30 to TRBJ2-7, with 7 bases fitting TRBD1. This CDR3 contains 12 residues. With V trimmed by 7 bases and J by 1 base, 4 bases remained unmatched. Germline CDR1 and CDR2: GTSNPN and SVGIG (reference sequence). In nucleotides, the CDR3 is TGTGCCTCTGGGGACAGTTCCTACGAGCAGTACTTC. As protein: CASGDSSYEQYF.

This clone has only one observation. V and J are TRBV14 and TRBJ2-5; a weak D match, TRBD1 (5 bases). Per germline, CDR1 SGHDN and CDR2 FVKESK. The V end lost 4 bases, the J end lost 2 bases, and 14 bases lay between the germline ends. The CDR3 runs 15 residues. The CDR3, as DNA: TGTGCCAGCAGCCTACCCAGGGTGGGGCAAGAGACCCAGTACTTC. Translating it yields CASSLPRVGQETQYF.

The gene calls are TRBV14 and TRBJ2-3; 11 positions agree with TRBD2. CDR1 and CDR2 (germline): SGHDN, FVKESK. Trimming cost V 4 bases and J 2 bases; bases outside gene matches: 5. CDR3 size: 16 residues. Here the CDR3 DNA reads TGTGCCAGCAGCCCGTGGGGACTAGCGGACACAGATACGCAGTATTTT. Translated, it gives CASSPWGLADTDTQYF.

The chain carries TRBV24-1 and TRBJ2-1; TRBD1 matches 9 bases. Trimming at V came to 4 bases and at J to 0 bases, leaving 6 bases not matched to a gene. Per germline, CDR1 KGHDR and CDR2 SFDVKD. This CDR3 is 17 amino acids long. The CDR3, as DNA: TGTGCCACCAGTGAGAGAGTGGACAGGGGCTCCTACAATGAGCAGTTCTTC. Translated, it gives CATSERVDRGSYNEQFF.